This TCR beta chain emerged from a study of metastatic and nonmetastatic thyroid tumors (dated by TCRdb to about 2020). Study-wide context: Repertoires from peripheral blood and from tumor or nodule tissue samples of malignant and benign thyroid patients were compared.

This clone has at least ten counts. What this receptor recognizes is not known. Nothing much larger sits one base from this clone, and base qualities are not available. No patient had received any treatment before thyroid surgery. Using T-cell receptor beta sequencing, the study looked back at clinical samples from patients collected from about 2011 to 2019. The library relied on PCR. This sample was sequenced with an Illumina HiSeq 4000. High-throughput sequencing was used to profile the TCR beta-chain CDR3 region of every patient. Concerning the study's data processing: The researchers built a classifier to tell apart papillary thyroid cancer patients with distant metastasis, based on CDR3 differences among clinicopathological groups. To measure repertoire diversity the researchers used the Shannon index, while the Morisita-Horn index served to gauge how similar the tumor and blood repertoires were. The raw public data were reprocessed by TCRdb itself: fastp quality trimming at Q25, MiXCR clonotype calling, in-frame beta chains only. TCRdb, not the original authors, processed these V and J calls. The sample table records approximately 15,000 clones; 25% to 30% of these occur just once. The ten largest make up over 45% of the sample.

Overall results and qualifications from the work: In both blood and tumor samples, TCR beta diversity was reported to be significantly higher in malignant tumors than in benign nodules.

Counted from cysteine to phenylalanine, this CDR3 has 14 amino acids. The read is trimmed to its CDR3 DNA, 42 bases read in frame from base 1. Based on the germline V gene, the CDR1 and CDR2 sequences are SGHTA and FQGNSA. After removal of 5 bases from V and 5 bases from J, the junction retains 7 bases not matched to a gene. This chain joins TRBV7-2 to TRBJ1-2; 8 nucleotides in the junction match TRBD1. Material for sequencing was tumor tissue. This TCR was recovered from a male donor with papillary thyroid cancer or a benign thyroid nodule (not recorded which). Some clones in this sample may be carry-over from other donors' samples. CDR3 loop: CASSPDRGPYGYTF. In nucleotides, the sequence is TGTGCCAGCAGCCCCGACAGGGGCCCTTATGGCTACACCTTC. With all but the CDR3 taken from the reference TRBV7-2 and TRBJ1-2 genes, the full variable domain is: GAGVSQSPSNKVTEKGKDVELRCDPISGHTALYWYRQSLGQGLEFLIYFQGNSAPDKSGLPSDRFSAERTGGSVSTLTIQRTQQEDSAVYLCASSPDRGPYGYTFGSGTRLTVV.